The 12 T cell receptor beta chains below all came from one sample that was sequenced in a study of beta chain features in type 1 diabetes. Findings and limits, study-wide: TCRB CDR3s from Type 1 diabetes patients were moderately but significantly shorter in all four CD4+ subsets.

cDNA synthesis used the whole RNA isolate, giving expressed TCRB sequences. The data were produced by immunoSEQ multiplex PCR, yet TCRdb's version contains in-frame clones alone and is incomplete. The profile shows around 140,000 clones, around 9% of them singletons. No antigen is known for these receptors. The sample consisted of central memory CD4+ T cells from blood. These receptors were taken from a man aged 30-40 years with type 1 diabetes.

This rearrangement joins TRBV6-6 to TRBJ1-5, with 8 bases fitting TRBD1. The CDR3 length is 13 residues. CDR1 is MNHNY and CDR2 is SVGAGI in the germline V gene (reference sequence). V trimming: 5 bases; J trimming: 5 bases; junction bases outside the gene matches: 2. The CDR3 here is CASSGQGDQPQHF. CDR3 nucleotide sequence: TGTGCCAGCAGTGGACAGGGCGATCAGCCCCAGCATTTT.

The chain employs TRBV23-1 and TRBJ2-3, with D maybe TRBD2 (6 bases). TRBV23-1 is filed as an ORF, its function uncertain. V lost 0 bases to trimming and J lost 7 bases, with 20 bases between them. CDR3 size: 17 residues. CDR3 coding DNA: TGCGCCAGCAGTCAATCGCAGGAGCCCCTCGCGGGGCATACGCAGTATTTT. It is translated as CASSQSQEPLAGHTQYF.

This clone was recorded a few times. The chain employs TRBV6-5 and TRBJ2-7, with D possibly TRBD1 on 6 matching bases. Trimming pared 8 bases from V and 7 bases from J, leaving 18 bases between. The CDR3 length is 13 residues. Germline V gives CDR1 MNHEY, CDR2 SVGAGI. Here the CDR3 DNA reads TGTGCCAGCGGCCCGTGGGACATTTTGGAGCAGTACTTC. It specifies CASGPWDILEQYF.

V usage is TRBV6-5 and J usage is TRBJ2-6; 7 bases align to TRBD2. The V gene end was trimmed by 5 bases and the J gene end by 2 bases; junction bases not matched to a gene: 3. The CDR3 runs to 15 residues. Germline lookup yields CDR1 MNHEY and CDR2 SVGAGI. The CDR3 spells CASSKRGTGANVLTF. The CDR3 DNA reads TGTGCCAGCAGTAAGCGGGGTACTGGGGCCAACGTCCTGACTTTC.

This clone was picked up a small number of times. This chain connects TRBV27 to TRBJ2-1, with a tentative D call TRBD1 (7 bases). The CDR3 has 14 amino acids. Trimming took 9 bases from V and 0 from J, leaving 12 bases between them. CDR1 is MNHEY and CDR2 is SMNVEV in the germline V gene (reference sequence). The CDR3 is CASAGQSSYNEQFF. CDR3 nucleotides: TGTGCCAGTGCGGGACAGAGCTCCTACAATGAGCAGTTCTTC.

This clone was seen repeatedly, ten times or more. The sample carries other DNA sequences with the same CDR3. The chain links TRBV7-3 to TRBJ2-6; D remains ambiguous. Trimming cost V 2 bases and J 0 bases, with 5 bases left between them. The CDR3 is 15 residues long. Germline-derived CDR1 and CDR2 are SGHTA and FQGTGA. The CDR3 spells CASSLGRSGANVLTF. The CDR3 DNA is TGTGCCAGCAGCTTAGGCCGCTCTGGGGCCAACGTCCTGACTTTC.

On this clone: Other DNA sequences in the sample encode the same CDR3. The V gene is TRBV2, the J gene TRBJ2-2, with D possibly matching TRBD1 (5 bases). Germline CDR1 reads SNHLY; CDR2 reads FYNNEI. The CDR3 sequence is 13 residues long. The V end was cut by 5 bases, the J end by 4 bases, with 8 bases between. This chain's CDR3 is CASSRQGTGELFF. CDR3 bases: TGTGCCAGCAGTCGGCAGGGCACCGGGGAGCTGTTTTTT.

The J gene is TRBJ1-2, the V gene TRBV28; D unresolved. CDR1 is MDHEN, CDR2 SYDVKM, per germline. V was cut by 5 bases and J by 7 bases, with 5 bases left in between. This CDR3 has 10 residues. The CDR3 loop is CASSGPGYTF. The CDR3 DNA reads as TGTGCCAGCAGTGGCCCTGGCTACACCTTC.

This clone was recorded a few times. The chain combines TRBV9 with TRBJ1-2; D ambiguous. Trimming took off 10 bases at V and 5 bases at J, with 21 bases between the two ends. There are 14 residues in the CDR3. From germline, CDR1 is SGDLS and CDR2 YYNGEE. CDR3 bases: TGTGCCCTGCAACCCAAGAGCTGCCGGTATGGCTACACCTTC. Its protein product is CALQPKSCRYGYTF.

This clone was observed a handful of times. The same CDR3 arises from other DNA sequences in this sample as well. CDR3 sequence (DNA): TGTGCCAGCTCACCCACCGGGACAGATACGCAGTATTTT. This sequence encodes CASSPTGTDTQYF. This chain connects TRBV18 to TRBJ2-3; D is unresolved. Germline CDR1 reads KGHSH; CDR2 reads LQKENI. This CDR3 has 13 amino acids. V shed 3 bases and J shed 3 bases, with 7 bases lying between them.

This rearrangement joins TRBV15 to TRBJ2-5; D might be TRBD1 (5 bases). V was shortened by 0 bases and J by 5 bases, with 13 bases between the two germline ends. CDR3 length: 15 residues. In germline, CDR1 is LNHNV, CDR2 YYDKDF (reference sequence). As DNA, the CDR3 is TGTGCCACCAGCAGAGATAGGGTGAAGGGGGAGACCCAGTACTTC. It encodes CATSRDRVKGETQYF. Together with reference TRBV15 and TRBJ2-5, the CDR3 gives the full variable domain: DAMVIQNPRYQVTQFGKPVTLSCSQTLNHNVMYWYQQKSSQAPKLLFHYYDKDFNNEADTPDNFQSRRPNTSFCFLDIRSPGLGDTAMYLCATSRDRVKGETQYFGPGTRLLVL.

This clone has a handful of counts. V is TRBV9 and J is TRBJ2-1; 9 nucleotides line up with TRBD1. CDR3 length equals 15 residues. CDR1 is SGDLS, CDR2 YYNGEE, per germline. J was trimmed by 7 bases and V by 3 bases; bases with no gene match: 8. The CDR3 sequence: CASSGRYRGRNEQFF. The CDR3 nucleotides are TGTGCCAGCAGCGGACGGTACAGGGGGCGTAATGAGCAGTTCTTC. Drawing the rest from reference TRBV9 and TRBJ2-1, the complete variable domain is DSGVTQTPKHLITATGQRVTLRCSPRSGDLSVYWYQQSLDQGLQFLIQYYNGEERAKGNILERFSAQQFPDLHSELNLSSLELGDSALYFCASSGRYRGRNEQFFGPGTRLTVL.